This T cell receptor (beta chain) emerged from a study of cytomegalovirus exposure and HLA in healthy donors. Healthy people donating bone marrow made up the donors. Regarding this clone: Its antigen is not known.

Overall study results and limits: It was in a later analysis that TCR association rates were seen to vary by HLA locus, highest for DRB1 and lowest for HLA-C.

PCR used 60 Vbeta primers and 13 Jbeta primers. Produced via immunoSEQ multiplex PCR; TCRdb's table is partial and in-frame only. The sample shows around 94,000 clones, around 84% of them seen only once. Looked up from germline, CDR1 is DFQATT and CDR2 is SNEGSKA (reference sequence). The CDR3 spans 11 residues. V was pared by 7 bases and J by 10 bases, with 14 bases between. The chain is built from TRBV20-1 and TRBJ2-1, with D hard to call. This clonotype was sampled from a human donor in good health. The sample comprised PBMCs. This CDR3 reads CSGSSGLEQFF. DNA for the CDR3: TGCAGTGGATCTAGTGGGTTGGAGCAGTTCTTC.